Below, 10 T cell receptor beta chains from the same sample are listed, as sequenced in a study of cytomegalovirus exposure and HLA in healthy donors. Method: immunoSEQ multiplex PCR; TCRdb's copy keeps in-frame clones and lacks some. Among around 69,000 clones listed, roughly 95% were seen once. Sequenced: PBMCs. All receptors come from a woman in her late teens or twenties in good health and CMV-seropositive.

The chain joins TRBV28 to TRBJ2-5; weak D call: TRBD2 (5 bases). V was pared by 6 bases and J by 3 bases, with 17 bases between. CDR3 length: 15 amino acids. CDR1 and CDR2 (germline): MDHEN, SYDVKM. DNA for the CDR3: TGTGCCAGCAGACTTCTGATCGGGGTCAAAGAGACCCAGTACTTC. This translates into CASRLLIGVKETQYF.

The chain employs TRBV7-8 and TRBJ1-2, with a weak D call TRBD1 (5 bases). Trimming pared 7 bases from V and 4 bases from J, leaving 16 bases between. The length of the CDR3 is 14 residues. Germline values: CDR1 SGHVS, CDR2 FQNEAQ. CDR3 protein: CASTNRGVLYGYTF. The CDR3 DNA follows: TGTGCCAGCACCAATCGGGGGGTTCTCTATGGCTACACCTTC.

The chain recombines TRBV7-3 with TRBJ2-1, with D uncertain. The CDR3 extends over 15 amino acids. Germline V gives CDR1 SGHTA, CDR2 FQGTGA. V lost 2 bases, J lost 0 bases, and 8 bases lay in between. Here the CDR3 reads CASSLFPSSYNEQFF. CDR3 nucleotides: TGTGCCAGCAGCTTATTCCCGAGCTCCTACAATGAGCAGTTCTTC.

The CDR3 sequence is CASSLQATNEKLFF. CDR3 DNA sequence: TGTGCCAGCAGCTTACAGGCAACTAATGAAAAACTGTTTTTT. This rearrangement joins TRBV7-9 to TRBJ1-4; D not resolved. Germline CDR1 is SEHNR and CDR2 is FQNEAQ (reference sequence). The CDR3 runs 14 residues. V gave up 2 bases and J gave up 0 bases, with 4 bases separating them.

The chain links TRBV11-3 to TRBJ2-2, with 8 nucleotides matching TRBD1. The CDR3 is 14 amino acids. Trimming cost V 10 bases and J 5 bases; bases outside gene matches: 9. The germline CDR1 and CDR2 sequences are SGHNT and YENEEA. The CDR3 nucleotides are TGTGCCATCGAAAGGACAGGGAAGACCGGGGAGCTGTTTTTT. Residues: CAIERTGKTGELFF.

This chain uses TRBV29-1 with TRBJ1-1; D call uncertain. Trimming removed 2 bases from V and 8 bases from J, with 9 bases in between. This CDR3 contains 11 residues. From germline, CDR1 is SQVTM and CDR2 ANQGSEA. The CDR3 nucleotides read TGCAGCGTTGAACTCGGAGGGGAAGCTTTCTTT. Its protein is CSVELGGEAFF.

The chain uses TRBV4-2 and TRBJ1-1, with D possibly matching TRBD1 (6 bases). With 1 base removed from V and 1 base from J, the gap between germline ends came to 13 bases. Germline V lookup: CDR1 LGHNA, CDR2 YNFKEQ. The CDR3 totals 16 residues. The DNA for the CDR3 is TGTGCCAGCAGCCAAGGAGGGGGTTCTGGGAACACTGAAGCTTTCTTT. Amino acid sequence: CASSQGGGSGNTEAFF.

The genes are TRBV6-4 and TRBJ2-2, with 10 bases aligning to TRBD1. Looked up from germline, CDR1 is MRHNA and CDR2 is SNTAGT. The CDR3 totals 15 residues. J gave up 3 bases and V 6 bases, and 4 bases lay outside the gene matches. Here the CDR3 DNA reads TGTGCCAGCAGCCTAGGACAGGGGGACACCGGGGAGCTGTTTTTT. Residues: CASSLGQGDTGELFF.

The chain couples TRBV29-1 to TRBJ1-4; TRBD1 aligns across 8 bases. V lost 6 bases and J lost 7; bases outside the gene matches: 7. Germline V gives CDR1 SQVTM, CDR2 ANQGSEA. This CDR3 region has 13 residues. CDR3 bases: TGCAGCGTAGCCGGGACAGGACTTGAAAAACTGTTTTTT. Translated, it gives CSVAGTGLEKLFF.

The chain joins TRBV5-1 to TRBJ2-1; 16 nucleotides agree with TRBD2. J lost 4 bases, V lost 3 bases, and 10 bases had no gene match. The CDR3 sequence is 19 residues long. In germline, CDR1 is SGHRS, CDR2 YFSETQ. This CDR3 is CASSSPGTSGRVGYNEQFF. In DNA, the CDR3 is TGCGCCAGCAGCTCCCCCGGGACTAGCGGGAGGGTCGGGTACAATGAGCAGTTCTTC.